This TCR beta chain derives from a study of blood T cell repertoires in COVID-19. Per germline, CDR1 MNHEY and CDR2 SMNVEV (reference sequence). The length of the CDR3 is 14 residues. Trimming removed 2 bases at V and 4 bases at J, with 11 bases between. Assay used: immunoSEQ multiplex PCR; TCRdb lists only in-frame clones, some missing. The repertoire has approximately 200,000 clones, about 90% of them found once; the top ten carry around 3.7%. This clonotype originated in a woman aged 25 to 39 who had been exposed to COVID-19. The chain has TRBV27 and TRBJ1-2; a weak D match, TRBD1 (6 bases). The sample consisted of PBMCs or T cells enriched from blood (not recorded which). Written as DNA, the CDR3 is TGTGCCAGCAGTTTAAGGGGGGGAGCCTATGGCTACACCTTC. As protein: CASSLRGGAYGYTF.